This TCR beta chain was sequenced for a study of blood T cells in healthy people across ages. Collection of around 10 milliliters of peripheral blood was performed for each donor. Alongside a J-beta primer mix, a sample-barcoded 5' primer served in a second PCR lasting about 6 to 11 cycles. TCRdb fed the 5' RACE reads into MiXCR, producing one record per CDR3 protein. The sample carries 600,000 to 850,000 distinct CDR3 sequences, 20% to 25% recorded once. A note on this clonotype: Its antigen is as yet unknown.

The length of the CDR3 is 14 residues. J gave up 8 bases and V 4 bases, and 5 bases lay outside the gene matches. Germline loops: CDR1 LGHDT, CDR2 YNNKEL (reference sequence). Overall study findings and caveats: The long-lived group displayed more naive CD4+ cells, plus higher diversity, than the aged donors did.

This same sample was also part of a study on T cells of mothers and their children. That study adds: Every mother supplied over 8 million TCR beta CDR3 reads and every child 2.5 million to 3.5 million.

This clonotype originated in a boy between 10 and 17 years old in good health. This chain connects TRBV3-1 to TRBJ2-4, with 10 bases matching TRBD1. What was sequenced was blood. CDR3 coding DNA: TGTGCCAGCAGCCCGGGACAGGGGATGTACATTCAGTACTTC. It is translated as CASSPGQGMYIQYF. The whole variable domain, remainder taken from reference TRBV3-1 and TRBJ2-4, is DTAVSQTPKYLVTQMGNDKSIKCEQNLGHDTMYWYKQDSKKFLKIMFSYNNKELIINETVPNRFSPKSPDKAHLNLHINSLELGDSAVYFCASSPGQGMYIQYFGAGTRLSVL.